Below, 5 T cell receptor beta chains from the same sample are listed, as sequenced in a study of cytomegalovirus exposure and HLA in healthy donors (dated 2017 in TCRdb). Receptor amplification or capture employed the immunoSEQ multiplex PCR assay. For the multiplex PCR, a mixture combining 60 forward primers for TCR Vbeta segments and 13 reverse primers for TCR Jbeta segments was used. Here the immuneACCESS table is served through TCRdb, limited to in-frame sequences with V and J called. Missing clones are a known gap in these copies; in checked studies unresolved V genes cover under half, and the rest lacks a known reason. This sample gives about 160,000 clones in total; about 80% of them show up just once. The ten largest account for approximately 0.89% of the sample. The specimen was PBMCs. These receptors were collected from a woman between 50 and 59 years old in good health and CMV-seropositive.

V usage is TRBV2 and J usage is TRBJ2-7; 10 bases align to TRBD2. The CDR3 sequence is 15 residues long. CDR1 is SNHLY, CDR2 FYNNEI, per germline. V shed 6 bases and J 2 bases; nucleotides not matched to a gene: 7. DNA for the CDR3: TGTGCCAGCAGCCTAATCCTAGCGGGAGCCTACGAGCAGTACTTC. Amino acids: CASSLILAGAYEQYF.

The chain uses TRBV14 and TRBJ1-2; perhaps TRBD1 as D (5 bases). The V end lost 0 bases, the J end lost 0 bases, and 14 bases lay between the germline ends. The CDR3 runs to 17 residues. The germline V gene encodes CDR1 SGHDN and CDR2 FVKESK. The CDR3 sequence is CASSQDQGFLANYGYTF. The DNA for the CDR3 is TGTGCCAGCAGCCAAGATCAGGGTTTTTTAGCTAACTATGGCTACACCTTC.

CDR3 bases: TGTGCCAGCAGTGAGGGCTACACAGATACGCAGTATTTT. Protein product: CASSEGYTDTQYF. The rearrangement joins TRBV2 to TRBJ2-3, with D hard to call. The CDR3 has 13 residues. Germline CDR1 SNHLY, CDR2 FYNNEI. V was shortened by 3 bases and J by 2 bases, with 6 bases between the two germline ends.

This chain joins TRBV19 and TRBJ2-7, with 7 bases identical to TRBD2. CDR1 is LNHDA and CDR2 is SQIVND in the germline V gene (reference sequence). This CDR3 is 13 amino acids long. The V and J ends lost 9 bases and 4 bases, in that order; junction bases with no gene match: 9. Here the CDR3 reads CASGGGGAYEQYF. In DNA, the CDR3 is TGTGCCAGCGGTGGCGGGGGAGCTTACGAGCAGTACTTC.

The sample holds a few counts of this clone. V is TRBV6-5 and J is TRBJ2-2, with a weak D call TRBD1 (6 bases). The ends were cut back, 2 bases at V and 5 bases at J, with 12 bases in the middle. Germline CDR1 is MNHEY and CDR2 is SVGAGI. The CDR3 totals 15 residues. The CDR3 loop is CASSYGGVGTGELFF. CDR3 DNA: TGTGCCAGCAGTTACGGGGGCGTGGGGACCGGGGAGCTGTTTTTT.